The rows below give T cell receptor beta chains drawn from one sample of a study of control samples from healthy donors and cancer patients. Measured with immunoSEQ multiplex PCR; TCRdb has only the in-frame clones, and not every one. The sample contains roughly 130,000 clones, 75% to 90% of which appear only once. Material for sequencing was blood. Every receptor here comes from a woman aged 25 to 39 in good health. CDR3s include the opening cysteine and the closing phenylalanine or tryptophan. A D gene is named only where the DNA matches it firmly. Size is stated for part of the rows, as once, few or many counts, or as a class when the clone is expanded.

d_gene	v_gene	j_gene	abundance	CDR3nt	CDR3aa
.	TRBV5-5	TRBJ1-3	.	TGTGCCAGCAGCTTGGAGGTGGGAGGAAACACCATATATTTT	CASSLEVGGNTIYF
TRBD2	TRBV7-8	TRBJ2-3	.	TGTGCCAGCAGCCCGGGGGGACTAGCGGGAGTAGATACGCAGTATTTT	CASSPGGLAGVDTQYF
TRBD2	TRBV27	TRBJ2-5	.	TGTGCCAGCAGTCCGCGACTAGCGGAGCTCCAAGAGACCCAGTACTTC	CASSPRLAELQETQYF
.	TRBV10-1	TRBJ1-4	.	TGCGCCAGCAGTGACCGAGGGGCAGTAGAAAAACTGTTTTTT	CASSDRGAVEKLFF
TRBD1	TRBV3-1/TRBV3-2	TRBJ1-2	.	TGTGCCAGCAGCCCCTGGGACAGGGTAAATCTCTATGGCTACACCTTC	CASSPWDRVNLYGYTF
.	TRBV5-1	TRBJ1-1	.	TGCGCCAGCAGCTTGGAAGGGAGGGTCACTGAAGCTTTCTTT	CASSLEGRVTEAFF
.	TRBV5-5	TRBJ2-1	once	TGTGCCAGCAGCCCCGGGCCCAGATACAATGAGCAGTTCTTC	CASSPGPRYNEQFF
.	TRBV6-1	TRBJ2-4	.	TGTGCCAGCAGTGAAGGGCACTTTGGAATTCAGTACTTC	CASSEGHFGIQYF
.	TRBV9	TRBJ1-3	.	TGTGCCAGCGGAGGGCTCTCTGGAAACACCATATATTTT	CASGGLSGNTIYF
TRBD2	TRBV11-3	TRBJ2-1	.	TGTGCCAGCAGCTTAGATGGACTAGCGGGAGGCTTGAGGAATGAGCAGTTCTTC	CASSLDGLAGGLRNEQFF
.	TRBV7-2	TRBJ2-7	.	TGTGCCAGCAGCTCTGGCGGCGTTCGAGTTGTCGGCGAGCAGTACTTC	CASSSGGVRVVGEQYF
TRBD1	TRBV19	TRBJ1-4	.	TGTGCCAGTAGTGGGGGACAGGATAATGAAAAACTGTTTTTT	CASSGGQDNEKLFF
.	TRBV29-1	TRBJ2-1	.	TGCAGCGTTGAATCCCGGCGCAATGAGCAGTTCTTC	CSVESRRNEQFF
.	TRBV30	TRBJ1-3	.	TGTGCCTGGAGTATTTCACACTCTGGAAACACCATATATTTT	CAWSISHSGNTIYF
.	TRBV15	TRBJ2-5	.	TGTGCCACCAGCAGAGGTGGAGCGTACCAAGAGGCCCAGTACTTC	CATSRGGAYQEAQYF
.	TRBV30	TRBJ1-5	.	TGTGCCTGGAGTGTACTTGCGGGTAATCGGCCCCAGCATTTT	CAWSVLAGNRPQHF
.	TRBV5-4	TRBJ2-7	.	TGTGCCAGCAGCTTGAAGGGATTGTACGAGCAGTACTTC	CASSLKGLYEQYF
.	TRBV7-2	TRBJ1-6	.	TGTGCCAGCAGCTTAGGTACAGGGTATAATTCACCCCTCCACTTT	CASSLGTGYNSPLHF
.	TRBV7-9	TRBJ1-4	once	TGTGCCAGCAGCTTAGGGGGCCTGATCCACGGGGCAAAACTGTTTTTT	CASSLGGLIHGAKLFF
.	TRBV7-3	TRBJ2-6	.	TGTGCCAGCACCTCTGGTCCCTCTGGGGCCAACGTCCTGACTTTC	CASTSGPSGANVLTF
TRBD2	TRBV7-8	TRBJ2-1	.	TGTGCCAGCGTCCGGGCGGGAGGGGTTAGGAATGAGCAGTTCTTC	CASVRAGGVRNEQFF
.	TRBV5-4	TRBJ1-1	.	TGTGCCAGCAGCTTGGGTGGGGACACTGAAGCTTTCTTT	CASSLGGDTEAFF